The rows below give T cell receptor beta chains drawn from one sample of a study of blood T cell repertoires in COVID-19. This table comes from immunoSEQ multiplex PCR, and its TCRdb copy is limited to in-frame clones, with some not included. The data contain about 90,000 clones, approximately 80% of them singletons. Source material: peripheral blood. The receptors shown here come from a human donor in a cohort sampled during active COVID-19. The CDR3 runs from the conserved cysteine through the conserved F or W. D genes are given only for firm matches. Clone size is not always given. Where it is, it says once, few, many or a class for expanded clones.

d_gene | abundance | j_gene | v_gene | CDR3nt | CDR3aa
TRBD1 | NA | TRBJ1-2 | TRBV2 | TGTGCCAGCATGTTCGTACAGGGGACGGTGAGTGATGGCTACACCTTC | CASMFVQGTVSDGYTF
NA | NA | TRBJ1-3 | TRBV12-5 | TGTGCTAGTGGTCCCTCGGGCTCTGGAAACACCATATATTTT | CASGPSGSGNTIYF
TRBD1 | NA | TRBJ2-7 | TRBV18 | TGTGCCAGCTCACCGCGGGACAGGGGGCTATACGAGCAGTACTTC | CASSPRDRGLYEQYF
TRBD1 | few | TRBJ1-2 | TRBV6-5 | TGTGCCAGCAGTTACACACGACAGGGGATAGGCTATGGCTACACCTTC | CASSYTRQGIGYGYTF
NA | NA | TRBJ1-6 | TRBV5-5 | TGTGCCAGCAGTCAGACACGGACAGTAATTCAATCACCCCTCCACTTT | CASSQTRTVIQSPLHF
NA | NA | TRBJ2-3 | TRBV27 | TGTGCCAGCAGTACCTACCGGACAGATACGCAGTATTTT | CASSTYRTDTQYF
NA | NA | TRBJ1-1 | TRBV2 | TGTGCCAGCGGGACTATGAACACTGAAGCTTTCTTT | CASGTMNTEAFF
TRBD1 | NA | TRBJ2-1 | TRBV6-5 | TGTGCCAGCAGTAATAAGGGGGCTGGCTACAATGAGCAGTTCTTC | CASSNKGAGYNEQFF
NA | NA | TRBJ1-1 | TRBV7-9 | TGTGCCAGCAGCTCGACTCGACAGGCTAAACACACTGAAGCTTTCTTT | CASSSTRQAKHTEAFF
TRBD2 | once | TRBJ2-7 | TRBV4-3 | TGCGCCAGCAGCCCACAGTTTGGGGAGGGGCACTACGAGCAGTACTTC | CASSPQFGEGHYEQYF
TRBD1 | NA | TRBJ2-7 | TRBV2 | TGTGCCAGCAGTGAAATGACAGGGGTGGGCTACGAGCAGTACTTC | CASSEMTGVGYEQYF
TRBD1 | NA | TRBJ1-2 | TRBV28 | TGTGCCAGCAGTTTAGGACAGGGGCTCAACTATGGCTACACCTTC | CASSLGQGLNYGYTF
NA | NA | TRBJ2-4 | TRBV11-2 | TGTGCCAGCAGCCCCACATGGGGGGTCAACATTCAGTACTTC | CASSPTWGVNIQYF
NA | NA | TRBJ2-2 | TRBV7-2 | TGTGCCAGCAGCTTAGGAGCGAGGACCGGGGAGCTGTTTTTT | CASSLGARTGELFF
NA | NA | TRBJ1-2 | TRBV28 | TGTGCCAGCAGTTTAGCCCGGGTTTATGGCTACACCTTC | CASSLARVYGYTF
NA | NA | TRBJ2-7 | TRBV7-2 | TGTGCCAGCAGCTTAGCCATACCCGGACTACTCGAGCAGTACTTC | CASSLAIPGLLEQYF
NA | NA | TRBJ2-7 | TRBV5-1 | TGCGCCAGCAGCTTGGGAGGAGGACCCTACGAGCAGTACTTC | CASSLGGGPYEQYF
TRBD1 | once | TRBJ2-7 | TRBV6-1 | TGTGCCAGCAGTGTGGTCTCGGGACAGGGATCCTACGAGCAGTACTTC | CASSVVSGQGSYEQYF
NA | NA | TRBJ1-1 | TRBV18 | TGTGCCAGCTCAGGGAGGTCCCATCCGGGAGATGAAGCTTTCTTT | CASSGRSHPGDEAFF
NA | NA | TRBJ1-2 | TRBV21-1 | TGTGCCAGCAGCACGCGGGACAGGAGTATTTTTGGCTACACCTTC | CASSTRDRSIFGYTF
NA | NA | TRBJ2-3 | TRBV20-1 | TGCAGTGCTAGTTCCGGGGGAAGCACAGATACGCAGTATTTT | CSASSGGSTDTQYF
NA | NA | TRBJ2-1 | TRBV5-1 | TGCGCCAGCAGCTTGGACTCTACCTACAATGAGCAGTTCTTC | CASSLDSTYNEQFF
TRBD1 | few | TRBJ1-1 | TRBV15 | TGTGCCACCAGCTTAGACAGGGAGAACACTGAAGCTTTCTTT | CATSLDRENTEAFF
TRBD1 | NA | TRBJ2-1 | TRBV9 | TGTGCCAGCAGCGAGGACAGGGGGGACTACAATGAGCAGTTCTTC | CASSEDRGDYNEQFF
TRBD1 | NA | TRBJ2-2 | TRBV7-2 | TGTGCCAGCAGCTCCACAGGGGGCGGCCCCGGGGAGCTGTTTTTT | CASSSTGGGPGELFF
NA | NA | TRBJ1-1 | TRBV5-1 | TGCGCCAGCAGCTTATCCATACGGGTTCTGAACACTGAAGCTTTCTTT | CASSLSIRVLNTEAFF
NA | NA | TRBJ2-1 | TRBV7-3 | TGTGCCAGCAGCTTAATGGGGACTTCCCTCGGAAATGAGCAGTTCTTC | CASSLMGTSLGNEQFF
TRBD2 | NA | TRBJ2-1 | TRBV24-1 | TGTGCCACCAGTGACCCAGGGAGGGGCAATTACAATGAGCAGTTCTTC | CATSDPGRGNYNEQFF
TRBD1 | NA | TRBJ1-4 | TRBV5-1 | TGCGCCAGCAGCTCAGGGACAGGCAACAATGAAAAACTGTTTTTT | CASSSGTGNNEKLFF
NA | once | TRBJ2-3 | TRBV9 | TGTGCCAGCACCCCCGGATGGGGGGAGACTTTCACAGATACGCAGTATTTT | CASTPGWGETFTDTQYF
TRBD1 | once | TRBJ1-1 | TRBV2 | TGTGCCAGCAGGCTGGACAGGCCCGCGATGGCTTTCTTT | CASRLDRPAMAFF
NA | once | TRBJ1-1 | TRBV12-3/TRBV12-4 | TGTGCCAGCACCCGGGGGACTGAAGCTTTCTTT | CASTRGTEAFF